This T cell receptor beta chain was retrieved from a study of read filtering for tumor transcriptome and immune sequencing. The CDR3 length is 14 residues. Germline V gene lookup returns CDR1 SGHTA and CDR2 FQGNSA. Points from the study as a whole: Without single-read clonotypes, shared clonotype proportions correlated more between IR-seq and RNA-seq.

Of note for this clonotype: The antigen is undetermined. One junction end disagrees with the germline gene, perhaps due to a read error.

The library was built from about 400 ng RNA with molecular barcoded adaptors for alpha/delta and beta/gamma chains. TCRdb analysed the reads with MiXCR anew, one entry per CDR3 protein. Here the sample spans about 50,000 distinct CDR3 sequences, 20% being singletons. Material: a population of CD138-negative cells sorted from bone marrow. The chain has TRBV7-2 and TRBJ1-1, with D maybe TRBD1 (5 bases). The source is a donor at least 40 years old with multiple myeloma. CDR3 amino acids: CVSSLGPMNTEAFF. CDR3 nucleotide sequence: TGTGTCAGCAGCTTGGGACCCATGAACACTGAAGCTTTCTTT.